The 28 T cell receptor beta chains reported below all come from one sample, sequenced in a study of shared clonotypes between healthy human individuals. TCRdb's copy holds only in-frame clones and misses some; the assay was immunoSEQ multiplex PCR. The sample includes a few million clones, 85% to 95% seen only once; the top ten take 0.39%. The sequencing sample was made of naive CD4+ T cells from PBMCs. Subset defined: CD45RA+ positively selected. These TCRs come from a man between 18 and 29 years old in good health. Some clones in this sample may be carry-over from other donors' samples.

About this clone itself: Other nucleotide sequences from this sample produce the same CDR3. The chain employs TRBV5-1 and TRBJ2-3, with 7 bases fitting TRBD2. The CDR3 contains 14 residues. CDR1 and CDR2 (germline): SGHRS, YFSETQ. The V gene end was trimmed by 5 bases and the J gene end by 1 base; junction bases not matched to a gene: 4. DNA for the CDR3: TGCGCCAGCAGGTCCCTAGCGGGCACAGATACGCAGTATTTT. Encoded protein: CASRSLAGTDTQYF.

This sequence joins TRBV2 and TRBJ2-2; D uncertain. The germline CDR1 and CDR2 sequences are SNHLY and FYNNEI. The ends were cut back, 6 bases at V and 1 base at J, with 12 bases in the middle. The CDR3 is 15 amino acids. The CDR3 DNA reads as TGTGCCAGCAGCCACGGCCTCGGGAACACCGGGGAGCTGTTTTTT. Translation gives CASSHGLGNTGELFF.

The V gene is TRBV5-1, the J gene TRBJ2-1; possibly TRBD1 for D (6 bases). The germline V gene encodes CDR1 SGHRS and CDR2 YFSETQ. There are 15 residues in the CDR3. V dropped 5 bases and J dropped 9 bases, with 21 bases sitting between them. The CDR3 protein is CASRTGTTFAGEQFF. The CDR3 nucleotides read TGCGCCAGCAGAACAGGGACCACATTCGCCGGTGAGCAGTTCTTC.

V and J are TRBV28 and TRBJ2-7; the match to TRBD2 covers 8 bases. This CDR3 contains 16 residues. Germline V gene data show CDR1 as MDHEN and CDR2 as SYDVKM. J gave up 6 bases and V 7 bases, and 17 bases lay outside the gene matches. CDR3 sequence (DNA): TGTGCCAGCACTCCGATTCTAGCGCCCCGGGGGGGCGAGCAGTACTTC. It translates to CASTPILAPRGGEQYF.

This rearrangement joins TRBV19 to TRBJ1-1, with no clear D. This CDR3 spans 16 amino acids. Germline V lookup: CDR1 LNHDA, CDR2 SQIVND (reference sequence). The ends were cut back, 6 bases at V and 0 bases at J, with 17 bases in the middle. The CDR3 protein is CASSRGTELMNTEAFF. Written as DNA, the CDR3 is TGTGCCAGTAGCCGAGGCACAGAACTTATGAACACTGAAGCTTTCTTT.

V is TRBV27 and J is TRBJ2-2; D is uncertain. The germline V gene has CDR1 MNHEY and CDR2 SMNVEV (reference sequence). The CDR3 loop spans 17 amino acids. The V end lost 6 bases, the J end lost 0 bases, and 17 bases lay between the germline ends. The CDR3: CASSPPYRDSNTGELFF. In nucleotides, the CDR3 is TGTGCCAGCAGCCCCCCATACAGAGATTCGAACACCGGGGAGCTGTTTTTT.

The CDR3 here is CASSLLLAGESEQFF. The CDR3 DNA sequence: TGCGCCAGCAGCTTGTTGCTAGCGGGAGAGAGTGAGCAGTTCTTC. The V call is TRBV5-1, the J call TRBJ2-1, with 10 bases that match TRBD2. V was clipped by 1 base and J by 9 bases; unmatched bases: 7. Germline loops: CDR1 SGHRS, CDR2 YFSETQ. CDR3 length equals 15 residues. Filled out from reference TRBV5-1 and TRBJ2-1, the complete variable domain reads KAGVTQTPRYLIKTRGQQVTLSCSPISGHRSVSWYQQTPGQGLQFLFEYFSETQRNKGNFPGRFSGRQFSNSRSEMNVSTLELGDSALYLCASSLLLAGESEQFFGPGTRLTVL.

J is TRBJ2-3 and V is TRBV18; 9 positions agree with TRBD2. Germline V gives CDR1 KGHSH, CDR2 LQKENI. V shed 3 bases and J 1 base; nucleotides not matched to a gene: 17. This CDR3 is built from 20 residues. CDR3 amino acids: CASSPQPGGVAGVGTDTQYF. The CDR3 DNA sequence: TGTGCCAGCTCACCCCAACCGGGGGGAGTAGCGGGAGTTGGCACAGATACGCAGTATTTT.

The chain combines TRBV18 with TRBJ2-7; D not resolved. The germline gives CDR1 KGHSH, CDR2 LQKENI. V was clipped by 6 bases and J by 2 bases, with 26 bases between them. CDR3 length: 18 amino acids. The CDR3 loop reads CASSPRLIPRQSAYEQYF. CDR3 DNA sequence: TGTGCCAGCTCTCCCCGACTCATTCCCCGCCAGTCCGCCTACGAGCAGTACTTC.

The table lists this clone with a few counts. The chain couples TRBV15 to TRBJ2-7; D ambiguous. CDR3 length equals 15 residues. Germline CDR1 is LNHNV and CDR2 is YYDKDF (reference sequence). Trimming left V 1 base short and J 3 bases short, with 13 bases between. The CDR3 DNA is TGTGCCACCAGCAGAGGGGCGGTCTACAACTACGAGCAGTACTTC. It translates to CATSRGAVYNYEQYF.

The rearrangement uses TRBV5-1 and TRBJ2-7; no reliable D call. Germline CDR1 is SGHRS and CDR2 is YFSETQ. This CDR3 contains 15 residues. Trimming left V 4 bases short and J 3 bases short, with 17 bases between. The CDR3 region has the DNA TGCGCCAGCAGCCCCCCCGGGCAGTTGTACTACGAGCAGTACTTC. Translation gives CASSPPGQLYYEQYF.

The CDR3 sequence: CASSLSVRRNTIYF. The CDR3, as DNA: TGTGCCAGCAGTTTATCAGTCCGAAGAAACACCATATATTTT. The rearrangement joins TRBV28 to TRBJ1-3, with unresolved D. V was clipped by 1 base and J by 5 bases, with 9 bases between them. Germline-derived CDR1 and CDR2 are MDHEN and SYDVKM. The CDR3 runs to 14 residues. The variable domain in full, with the rest retrieved from reference TRBV28 and TRBJ1-3, is DVKVTQSSRYLVKRTGEKVFLECVQDMDHENMFWYRQDPGLGLRLIYFSYDVKMKEKGDIPEGYSVSREKKERFSLILESASTNQTSMYLCASSLSVRRNTIYFGEGSWLTVV.

The chain links TRBV9 to TRBJ1-2, with a possible D match to TRBD1 (5 bases). V was cut by 4 bases and J by 3 bases, with 16 bases left in between. Germline V lookup: CDR1 SGDLS, CDR2 YYNGEE. The CDR3 extends over 15 amino acids. The CDR3 here is CASSLSGQRDYGYTF. The CDR3 region has the DNA TGTGCCAGCAGCCTATCGGGGCAGAGAGACTATGGCTACACCTTC.

Concerning this clone itself: Other DNA variants within this sample encode the same CDR3. This chain joins TRBV30 and TRBJ1-1; no clear D. The CDR3 has 13 amino acids. Per germline, CDR1 GTSNPN and CDR2 SVGIG (reference sequence). Trimming took off 0 bases at V and 1 base at J, with 6 bases between the two ends. The chain's CDR3 is CAWSVLGNTEAFF. CDR3 DNA: TGTGCCTGGAGTGTACTGGGGAACACTGAAGCTTTCTTT.

The genes are TRBV6-6 and TRBJ2-1, with no clear D. Germline CDR1 reads MNHNY; CDR2 reads SVGAGI (reference sequence). This CDR3 contains 12 residues. Deletions cut 5 bases from V and 10 bases from J, with 12 bases between. In nucleotides, the CDR3 is TGTGCCAGCAGTCCTCCCGTCGGGGAGCAGTTCTTC. Translated, it gives CASSPPVGEQFF.

In nucleotides, the CDR3 is TGTGCCAGCTCACCAGGGTCGGGTGCGTACACCGGGGAGCTGTTTTTT. Its translation: CASSPGSGAYTGELFF. This chain uses TRBV18 with TRBJ2-2; D gene ambiguous. There are 16 residues in the CDR3. In germline, CDR1 is KGHSH, CDR2 LQKENI. The V end lost 2 bases, the J end lost 3 bases, and 13 bases lay between the germline ends.

The chain recombines TRBV7-2 with TRBJ2-1; tentative D call: TRBD2 (5 bases). With 5 bases removed from V and 5 bases from J, the gap between germline ends came to 22 bases. There are 17 residues in the CDR3. Germline V gene data show CDR1 as SGHTA and CDR2 as FQGNSA. The CDR3 is CASSGGLFFRSNNEQFF. In DNA, the CDR3 is TGTGCCAGCAGCGGCGGGCTATTTTTCCGCTCGAACAATGAGCAGTTCTTC.

CDR3 DNA sequence: TGCGCCAGCAGCCTGACCACAGGGGGCGCGAAGGAAAAACTGTTTTTT. Its protein is CASSLTTGGAKEKLFF. The J gene is TRBJ1-4, the V gene TRBV5-1; 9 nucleotides match TRBD1. CDR1 is SGHRS, CDR2 YFSETQ, per germline. Germline trimming cut 4 bases from V and 8 bases from J; bases unmatched to any gene: 12. The CDR3 spans 16 residues. Combining the CDR3 with reference TRBV5-1 and TRBJ1-4 gives the whole variable domain KAGVTQTPRYLIKTRGQQVTLSCSPISGHRSVSWYQQTPGQGLQFLFEYFSETQRNKGNFPGRFSGRQFSNSRSEMNVSTLELGDSALYLCASSLTTGGAKEKLFFGSGTQLSVL.

This clone was seen just once. Other DNA sequences in this specimen translate into the identical CDR3. The genes are TRBV5-1 and TRBJ2-7; TRBD2 agrees at 12 bases. Germline values: CDR1 SGHRS, CDR2 YFSETQ. The CDR3 loop spans 17 amino acids. V gave up 0 bases and J gave up 1 base; unmatched junction bases: 5. Here the CDR3 reads CASSLGLAGVSSYEQYF. CDR3 bases: TGCGCCAGCAGCTTGGGACTAGCGGGAGTTTCTTCCTACGAGCAGTACTTC.

V is TRBV4-1 and J is TRBJ1-5; D possibly corresponds to TRBD1 (6 bases). V gave up 0 bases and J gave up 5 bases, with 20 bases separating them. There are 18 residues in the CDR3. Germline values: CDR1 MGHRA, CDR2 YSYEKL. CDR3 residues: CASSQEHPSGTPDQPQHF. CDR3 DNA sequence: TGCGCCAGCAGCCAAGAACACCCTTCCGGGACACCAGATCAGCCCCAGCATTTT.

This clone appeared a single time. The chain links TRBV7-2 to TRBJ1-1; maybe TRBD1 (6 bases). The CDR3 sequence is 16 residues long. The V gene's germline CDR1 is SGHTA and CDR2 FQGNSA. Trimming took 1 base from V and 4 from J, leaving 16 bases between them. CDR3 residues: CASSLDTGPRGTEAFF. CDR3 coding DNA: TGTGCCAGCAGCTTAGATACAGGGCCCAGGGGCACTGAAGCTTTCTTT.

J is TRBJ1-1 and V is TRBV2; D is possibly TRBD1 (6 bases). Deletions cut 4 bases from V and 1 base from J, with 7 bases between. Germline loops: CDR1 SNHLY, CDR2 FYNNEI. The CDR3 has 13 residues. CDR3 loop: CASSVGQNTEAFF. In DNA form, the CDR3 reads TGTGCCAGCAGTGTGGGACAGAACACTGAAGCTTTCTTT.

The chain uses TRBV7-6 and TRBJ1-2; TRBD1 is a possible D gene (6 bases). Trimming left V 5 bases short and J 3 bases short, with 16 bases between. Germline V gene lookup returns CDR1 SGHVS and CDR2 FNYEAQ. The CDR3 is 15 residues long. CDR3 protein: CASSPNPTGDYGYTF. CDR3 bases: TGTGCCAGCAGCCCGAATCCGACAGGCGACTATGGCTACACCTTC.

In its sample, this clone was seen a few times. The chain is built from TRBV2 and TRBJ1-4; 9 bases are a match to TRBD1. Germline-derived CDR1 and CDR2 are SNHLY and FYNNEI. This CDR3 contains 13 residues. V gave up 6 bases and J gave up 11 bases; unmatched junction bases: 7. The CDR3 loop reads CASRAGQGGKLFF. CDR3 bases: TGTGCCAGCAGGGCGGGACAGGGAGGCAAACTGTTTTTT. The variable domain in full, with the rest retrieved from reference TRBV2 and TRBJ1-4, is EPEVTQTPSHQVTQMGQEVILRCVPISNHLYFYWYRQILGQKVEFLVSFYNNEISEKSEIFDDQFSVERPDGSNFTLKIRSTKLEDSAMYFCASRAGQGGKLFFGSGTQLSVL.

This chain links TRBV30 with TRBJ1-3; possibly TRBD1 for D (5 bases). This CDR3 is 14 amino acids long. V was clipped by 2 bases and J by 4 bases, with 12 bases between them. Per the germline V gene, CDR1 is GTSNPN and CDR2 is SVGIG (reference sequence). CDR3: CAWSTGATGNTIYF. The CDR3, as DNA: TGTGCCTGGAGTACCGGGGCTACCGGAAACACCATATATTTT.

The V call is TRBV10-1, the J call TRBJ2-4, with D possibly matching TRBD2 (5 bases). There are 15 residues in the CDR3. The ends were cut back, 0 bases at V and 7 bases at J, with 13 bases in the middle. Germline V gene lookup returns CDR1 WNHNN and CDR2 SYGVQD (reference sequence). The CDR3 DNA reads as TGCGCCAGCAGTGAGTCGACGATAACGGGGAACATTCAGTACTTC. It yields the protein CASSESTITGNIQYF.

The chain employs TRBV5-1 and TRBJ2-2; possible D gene TRBD2, 5 bases. Germline CDR1 and CDR2: SGHRS and YFSETQ. The V end lost 2 bases, the J end lost 0 bases, and 8 bases lay between the germline ends. The CDR3 loop spans 15 amino acids. CDR3: CASSFRLSNTGELFF. DNA for the CDR3: TGCGCCAGCAGCTTCCGACTATCGAACACCGGGGAGCTGTTTTTT.

CDR3 protein: CASSRDRETQYF. CDR3 bases: TGCGCCAGCAGCCGGGACAGAGAGACCCAGTACTTC. The rearrangement joins TRBV10-2 to TRBJ2-5, with TRBD1 matching over 7 bases. V trimming: 6 bases; J trimming: 4 bases; junction bases outside the gene matches: 2. The CDR3 loop spans 12 amino acids. CDR1 and CDR2 from the germline V gene are WSHSY and SAAADI.